These 5 T cell receptor beta chains were sequenced from one sample in a study of T cell responses to AZD1222 COVID-19 vaccine. Measured with immunoSEQ multiplex PCR; TCRdb has only the in-frame clones, and not every one. The repertoire has over 150,000 clones, 70% to 90% of them found once; the top ten carry 4% to 4.5%. The sequenced sample was peripheral blood, obtained 28 days after the second AZD1222 dose. Receptors were obtained from an adult who received the AZD1222 COVID-19 vaccine.

The genes are TRBV10-3 and TRBJ2-3; TRBD1 matches 7 bases. In germline, CDR1 is ENHRY, CDR2 SYGVKD. CDR3 size: 12 residues. Unmatched junction bases numbered 0, after V lost 8 bases and J lost 1 base. CDR3 sequence: CAIQGGTDTQYF. The CDR3 DNA follows: TGTGCCATCCAGGGGGGCACAGATACGCAGTATTTT.

The gene calls are TRBV30 and TRBJ1-4, with D possibly being TRBD1 (5 bases). The CDR3 totals 15 residues. The V gene lost 1 base and the J gene lost 3 bases, with 12 bases spanning the gap. CDR1 is GTSNPN and CDR2 is SVGIG in the germline V gene (reference sequence). This chain's CDR3 is CAWSGVAGPNEKLFF. The CDR3 DNA is TGTGCCTGGAGTGGGGTAGCAGGGCCTAATGAAAAACTGTTTTTT.

The CDR3 protein is CSVGQNTQYF. Here the CDR3 DNA reads TGCAGCGTTGGACAGAATACGCAGTATTTT. This chain joins TRBV29-1 and TRBJ2-3, with a possible D match to TRBD1 (5 bases). V lost 4 bases and J lost 7, with 6 bases in between. CDR1 and CDR2 (germline): SQVTM, ANQGSEA. The CDR3 extends over 10 amino acids.

V is TRBV3-1 (or the pseudogene TRBV3-2) and J is TRBJ2-3; no clear D gene. The V end was cut by 1 base, the J end by 5 bases, with 10 bases between. CDR3 length: 14 amino acids. Germline CDR1 LGHDT, CDR2 YNNKEL (reference sequence). In DNA, the CDR3 is TGTGCCAGCAGCCAAGTTGGGGATATAGATACGCAGTATTTT. Its protein product is CASSQVGDIDTQYF.

This chain joins TRBV10-3 and TRBJ1-1; D remains ambiguous. The germline gives CDR1 ENHRY, CDR2 SYGVKD. The CDR3 is made up of 13 amino acids. With 7 bases removed from V and 0 bases from J, the gap between germline ends came to 9 bases. CDR3 sequence: CAIKDGMNTEAFF. CDR3 DNA sequence: TGTGCCATCAAAGACGGCATGAACACTGAAGCTTTCTTT.